Listed below are T cell receptor beta chains from one sample, sequenced in a study of blood T cell repertoires in COVID-19. Some clones are missing from TCRdb's copy, which holds only in-frame ones; the method was immunoSEQ multiplex PCR. The sample consists of under 200,000 clones, more than 70% of them appearing once. Sample: peripheral blood. The origin of the receptors is a man aged 35 to 55 with active or convalescent COVID-19. Both conserved end residues are part of each CDR3. The D gene is left open where the match is weak. Some rows have no size entry. The others give once, few or many, or a class for an expanded clone.

V gene	D gene	clone size	J gene	CDR3 length	CDR3 DNA	CDR3 protein
TRBV24-1	.	.	TRBJ2-1	20	TGTGCCACCAGTGATCTGGGACACCTTGTACCCTGGGGGCGTAACAATGAGCAGTTCTTC	CATSDLGHLVPWGRNNEQFF
TRBV5-1	.	once	TRBJ1-1	13	TGCGCCAGCAGCTTGGACAGGGTCACTGAAGCTTTCTTT	CASSLDRVTEAFF
TRBV30	TRBD2	once	TRBJ2-5	16	TGTGCCTGGAGAGAGACTAGCGGGAGGCCCGGGCGAACCCAGTACTTC	CAWRETSGRPGRTQYF
TRBV2	.	.	TRBJ2-3	16	TGTGCCAGCATGTGGGCCCCGAGTTCTAGCACAGATACGCAGTATTTT	CASMWAPSSSTDTQYF
TRBV12-3/TRBV12-4	.	.	TRBJ1-1	12	TGTGCCAGCAGAAACAGCCTCACTGAAGCTTTCTTT	CASRNSLTEAFF
TRBV29-1	.	.	TRBJ1-1	16	TGCAGCACACGACGGTGGGCAGGGAGGCAAAACACTGAAGCTTTCTTT	CSTRRWAGRQNTEAFF
TRBV5-1	TRBD1	.	TRBJ2-1	15	TGCGCCAGCAGCGCTGGGACAGCTACTGCAAATGAGCAGTTCTTC	CASSAGTATANEQFF
TRBV7-9	.	.	TRBJ1-2	14	TGTGCCGCCGGGGGGGACACGGTTCACCATGGCTACACCTTC	CAAGGDTVHHGYTF
TRBV2	TRBD2	.	TRBJ2-5	15	TGTGCCAGCAGAAGGACTAGCGGGGTCGGGGAGACCCAGTACTTC	CASRRTSGVGETQYF
TRBV20-1	TRBD2	.	TRBJ2-3	14	TGCAGTGCTAGTTACGGGGGGGGCACAGATACGCAGTATTTT	CSASYGGGTDTQYF
TRBV28	.	.	TRBJ1-3	15	TGTGCCAGCACGCGGGCGGGGGGAAGAGGAAACACCATATATTTT	CASTRAGGRGNTIYF
TRBV19	TRBD1	.	TRBJ1-1	19	TGTGCCAGTAGGGGAAAGATCCGGGACAGGGCCTCAACGGGGACTGAAGCTTTCTTT	CASRGKIRDRASTGTEAFF
TRBV30	.	.	TRBJ2-1	12	TGTGCTTCGGAGGCACCCTACAATGAGCAGTTCTTC	CASEAPYNEQFF
TRBV10-3	.	.	TRBJ2-3	15	TGTGCCATCAGTGAGGCTACAGGTCGGGCGGATACGCAGTATTTT	CAISEATGRADTQYF
TRBV3-1/TRBV3-2	.	.	TRBJ1-1	14	TGTGCCAGCAGCCTTACAGGGTTGAACACTGAAGCTTTCTTT	CASSLTGLNTEAFF
TRBV14	.	once	TRBJ1-1	20	TGTGCCAGCAGCCAAGGCCCCTCTACCCCCCTCGGGGTTAGGAACACTGAAGCTTTCTTT	CASSQGPSTPLGVRNTEAFF
TRBV5-1	.	.	TRBJ2-5	16	TGCGCCAGCAGCTTTAGCTCCGGGACACTGGGGGAGACCCAGTACTTC	CASSFSSGTLGETQYF
TRBV5-4	TRBD1	.	TRBJ1-2	16	TGTGCCAGCAGCTTGGGAGGGAGGACAGGGTCCTATGGCTACACCTTC	CASSLGGRTGSYGYTF
TRBV3-1/TRBV3-2	.	.	TRBJ1-3	15	TGTGCCAGCAGCCGGGGGGGCCACTCTGGAAACACCATATATTTT	CASSRGGHSGNTIYF
TRBV6-2/TRBV6-3	.	.	TRBJ1-5	14	TGTGCCAGCAGTCCCCAGGCTGGGAATCAGCCCCAGCATTTT	CASSPQAGNQPQHF
TRBV27	.	.	TRBJ1-1	15	TGTGCCAGCAGTTTTCAGGCAATAATGAACACTGAAGCTTTCTTT	CASSFQAIMNTEAFF
TRBV28	TRBD1	.	TRBJ1-5	16	TGTGCCAGCAGTTCACAAAAAGGACAGGGAGGTCAGCCCCAGCATTTT	CASSSQKGQGGQPQHF
TRBV5-1	TRBD2	.	TRBJ2-7	17	TGCGCCAGCAGCCCGACTAGCGGGGGGGTCCACCCGGCCGAGCAGTACTTC	CASSPTSGGVHPAEQYF
TRBV5-1	.	.	TRBJ1-4	14	TGCGCCAGCAGCTTGGATGGCAGTAATGAAAAACTGTTTTTT	CASSLDGSNEKLFF
TRBV10-3	.	.	TRBJ2-3	15	TGTGCCATCAGTGAGCGACTAATGCGCACAGATACGCAGTATTTT	CAISERLMRTDTQYF
TRBV6-6	TRBD1	.	TRBJ1-1	16	TGTGCCAGCAGTTCCTCACAGGGGACTCGGAACACTGAAGCTTTCTTT	CASSSSQGTRNTEAFF
TRBV2	.	.	TRBJ2-3	11	TGCGGGGGAGGTAACACAGATACGCAGTATTTT	CGGGNTDTQYF
TRBV10-2	TRBD2	.	TRBJ2-5	18	TGCGCCAGCAGTGAGTCGGCCCTAGCGGGGGGATCCGAAGAGACCCAGTACTTC	CASSESALAGGSEETQYF
TRBV5-6	TRBD2	.	TRBJ2-5	16	TGTGCCAGCAGCGGGAGGACTAGCCCTAACCAAGAGACCCAGTACTTC	CASSGRTSPNQETQYF
TRBV3-1/TRBV3-2	.	.	TRBJ2-6	20	TGTGCCAGCAGCCACGGTATAGTCGGCAGGTGGTCCTCTGGGGCCAACGTCCTGACTTTC	CASSHGIVGRWSSGANVLTF
TRBV2	TRBD2	.	TRBJ2-1	15	TGTGCCAGCAGTGAAGAAAGGACTAGCAACAATGAGCAGTTCTTC	CASSEERTSNNEQFF
TRBV19	TRBD2	.	TRBJ2-4	12	TGTGCCAGTAGGGCGGGGGGTGACATTCAGTACTTC	CASRAGGDIQYF
TRBV5-5	.	.	TRBJ1-2	13	TGTGCCAGCAGCTTGTCTGGAGGCTATGGCTACACCTTC	CASSLSGGYGYTF
TRBV28	TRBD1	.	TRBJ1-2	16	TGTGCCAGCAGTAGCGGGACAGGGGGTTTCCCCTATGGCTACACCTTC	CASSSGTGGFPYGYTF